The present T cell receptor (beta chain) was sequenced within a study of blood T cell repertoires in COVID-19. Across the study: Samples came from the United States, Italy and Spain, spanning acute and convalescent COVID-19. T cells, B-cell-depleted T cells, or PBMCs provided the cDNA or gDNA that served as material.

One Seattle source followed patients from active infection through their disease course. Per the study methods: Using reference gene primer amplification, nucleated cell counts were estimated. Clones were sequenced by immunoSEQ multiplex PCR, and TCRdb holds only the in-frame ones, with some missing. V and J calls and clone size follow that table, whereas D and trimming were derived from the DNA. The repertoire consists of about 200,000 clones, with 94% occurring once and the leading ten covering about 0.76%. From germline, CDR1 is SEHNR and CDR2 FQNEAQ (reference sequence). The CDR3 covers 12 residues. The V end was cut by 1 base, the J end by 4 bases, with 4 bases between.

Sequences were obtained from peripheral blood. This chain uses TRBV7-9 with TRBJ1-2; D gene uncertain. The receptor comes from a man aged 25 to 45 with COVID-19, enrolled during active disease. This chain's CDR3 is CASSLGGYGYTF. The CDR3 region has the DNA TGTGCCAGCAGCTTAGGAGGCTATGGCTACACCTTC.